The next 2 T cell receptor beta chains were all read from a single sample in a study of blood T cell repertoires in COVID-19. Assay: immunoSEQ multiplex PCR; the TCRdb copy retains only in-frame clones and omits some. The sample contains hundreds of thousands of clones, over 75% of which appear only once. The specimen sequenced was peripheral blood. The receptors derive from a man aged 50 to 59 with COVID-19, enrolled during active disease.

The V gene is TRBV19, the J gene TRBJ1-4, with D tentatively TRBD1 (5 bases). CDR1 and CDR2 (germline): LNHDA, SQIVND (reference sequence). V was cut by 4 bases and J by 6 bases, with 12 bases left in between. This CDR3 is 14 amino acids long. The CDR3 nucleotides read TGTGCCAGTAGTACGGGTCTACAGGATGAAAAACTGTTTTTT. Amino acids: CASSTGLQDEKLFF. Full variable domain (remainder filled in from reference TRBV19 and TRBJ1-4): DGGITQSPKYLFRKEGQNVTLSCEQNLNHDAMYWYRQDPGQGLRLIYYSQIVNDFQKGDIAEGYSVSREKKESFPLTVTSAQKNPTAFYLCASSTGLQDEKLFFGSGTQLSVL.

CDR3 DNA sequence: TGTGCCAGCTCACCCCAGGACAGTTCAGTCACTGAAGCTTTCTTT. This sequence encodes CASSPQDSSVTEAFF. J is TRBJ1-1 and V is TRBV18, with a weak D call TRBD1 (6 bases). CDR3 length: 15 amino acids. From germline, CDR1 is KGHSH and CDR2 LQKENI. Trimming cost V 3 bases and J 4 bases, with 15 bases left between them.